These 6 T cell receptor gamma chains were all obtained from the same sample, sequenced in a study of gamma-delta chains in newborns, infants, children. TCRdb reanalysed the reads with CATT. This table holds several hundred gamma-chain clones, approximately 35% found once. The specimen sequenced was blood. Receptors were obtained from a child who was a newborn, infant or young child, either healthy, febrile or measles-vaccinated (not recorded which).

In its sample, this clone was seen a few times. The chain carries TRGV3 and TRGJ1 or TRGJ2. The J gene was missing in TCRdb and was found by matching the end of the DNA to germline. The ends lost 0 bases at V and 0 bases at J; junction bases unmatched: 2. In germline, CDR1 is VTNTFY, CDR2 YDVSTARD (reference sequence). The CDR3 covers 14 residues. CDR3 sequence (DNA): TGTGCCACCTGGGACAGGCCGAATTATTATAAGAAACTCTTT. Its translation is CATWDRPNYYKKLF.

J is TRGJP and V is TRGV9. Here the J gene came from matching the DNA to germline, since TCRdb omits it. Trimming took 0 bases from V and 8 from J; bases not matched to a gene: 7. This CDR3 region has 17 residues. Germline values: CDR1 GITISATS, CDR2 ISYDGTV (reference sequence). CDR3 nucleotides: TGTGCCTTGTGGGAGGTGGATCCAAAGTTGGGCAAAAAAATCAAGGTATTT. Amino acid sequence: CALWEVDPKLGKKIKVF.

This clone is categorized as large. A far larger clone lies a single base away; this is likely a read error. Other nucleotide sequences in the sample specify the same CDR3. The chain carries TRGV9 and TRGJP. The J gene, missing from TCRdb, was assigned here through DNA to germline matching. V gave up 2 bases and J gave up 3 bases; unmatched junction bases: 1. In germline, CDR1 is GITISATS, CDR2 ISYDGTV (reference sequence). CDR3 length: 16 amino acids. Here the CDR3 reads CALWEAQELGKKIKVF. DNA for the CDR3: TGTGCCTTGTGGGAGGCGCAAGAGTTGGGCAAAAAAATCAAGGTATTT.

This clone is labeled large. The J gene is TRGJP1, the V gene TRGV4. TCRdb leaves out the J gene; it was filled in here by matching the DNA to germline. Germline values: CDR1 EGSTGY, CDR2 YDSYTSSV. The CDR3 is 14 residues long. The V segment lost 0 bases and the J segment 3 bases; nucleotides outside the gene matches: 1. CDR3 sequence (DNA): TGTGCCACCTGGGATGGGCCCACTGGTTGGTTCAAGATATTT. It specifies CATWDGPTGWFKIF.

Sample share makes this clone large. This sample also contains other DNA sequences that code for the same CDR3. J is TRGJP and V is TRGV9. J was trimmed by 7 bases and V by 0 bases; bases with no gene match: 3. This CDR3 is built from 16 residues. Per germline, CDR1 GITISATS and CDR2 ISYDGTV (reference sequence). The CDR3, as DNA: TGTGCCTTGTGGGAGGTGCTTGAGTTGGGCAAAAAAATCAAGGTATTT. Amino acids: CALWEVLELGKKIKVF.

This clone showed up just a few times. The sample holds other DNA sequences that translate to the same CDR3. The chain recombines TRGV9 with TRGJP. The J gene is absent in TCRdb and was assigned here via DNA matching to germline. CDR1 is GITISATS, CDR2 ISYDGTV, per germline (reference sequence). The CDR3 spans 17 residues. J gave up 6 bases and V 0 bases, and 5 bases lay outside the gene matches. CDR3 DNA sequence: TGTGCCTTGTGGGAGGTGCGGGGAGAGTTGGGCAAAAAAATCAAGGTATTT. Amino acids: CALWEVRGELGKKIKVF.